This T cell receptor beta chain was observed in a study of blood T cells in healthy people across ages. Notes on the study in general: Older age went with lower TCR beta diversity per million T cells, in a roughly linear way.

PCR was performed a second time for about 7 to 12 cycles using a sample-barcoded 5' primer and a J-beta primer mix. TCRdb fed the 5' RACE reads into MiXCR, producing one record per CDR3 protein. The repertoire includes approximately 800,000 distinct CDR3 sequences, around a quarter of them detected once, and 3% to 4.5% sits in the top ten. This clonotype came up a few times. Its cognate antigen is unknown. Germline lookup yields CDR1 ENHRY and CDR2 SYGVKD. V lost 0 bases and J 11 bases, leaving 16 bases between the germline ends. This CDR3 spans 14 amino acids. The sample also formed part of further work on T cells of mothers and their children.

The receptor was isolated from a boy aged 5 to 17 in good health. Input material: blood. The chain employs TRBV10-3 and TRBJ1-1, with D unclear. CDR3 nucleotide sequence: TGTGCCATCAGTGAGTCCGTCGGGTTTGGCACGGCTTTCTTT. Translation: CAISESVGFGTAFF.